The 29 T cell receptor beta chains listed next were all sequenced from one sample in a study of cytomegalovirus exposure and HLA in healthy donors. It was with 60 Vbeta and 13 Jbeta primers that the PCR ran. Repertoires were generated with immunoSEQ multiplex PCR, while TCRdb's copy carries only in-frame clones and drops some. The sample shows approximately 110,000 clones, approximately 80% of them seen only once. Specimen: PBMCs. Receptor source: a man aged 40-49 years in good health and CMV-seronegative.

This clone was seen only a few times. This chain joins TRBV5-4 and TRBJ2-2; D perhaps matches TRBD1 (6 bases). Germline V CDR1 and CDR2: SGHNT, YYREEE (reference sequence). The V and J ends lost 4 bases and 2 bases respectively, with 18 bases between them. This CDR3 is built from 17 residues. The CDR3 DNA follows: TGTGCCAGCAGCCCCCCCAGGGGCGGAAGAAACACCGGGGAGCTGTTTTTT. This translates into CASSPPRGGRNTGELFF.

The CDR3 here is CASSEAGQGVEKLFF. The CDR3, as DNA: TGTGCCAGCAGTGAGGCGGGACAGGGAGTTGAAAAACTGTTTTTT. The chain is built from TRBV6-1 and TRBJ1-4; 9 bases fit TRBD1. Germline CDR1 and CDR2: MNHNS and SASEGT. This CDR3 comprises 15 residues. Trimming removed 3 bases from V and 7 bases from J; junction bases left unmatched: 6.

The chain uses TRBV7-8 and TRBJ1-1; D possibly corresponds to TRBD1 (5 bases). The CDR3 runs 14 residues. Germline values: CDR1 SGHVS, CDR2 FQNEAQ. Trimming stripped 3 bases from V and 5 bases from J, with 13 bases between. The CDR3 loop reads CASSFGAGVTEAFF. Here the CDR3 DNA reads TGTGCCAGCAGCTTTGGGGCGGGGGTGACTGAAGCTTTCTTT.

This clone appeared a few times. The CDR3 coding sequence is TGTGCCAGCAGTTTACGGGGCGAGCAGTACTTC. This encodes CASSLRGEQYF. The chain employs TRBV28 and TRBJ2-7, with a possible D match to TRBD2 (5 bases). Trimming took off 2 bases at V and 6 bases at J, with 5 bases between the two ends. Germline V CDR1 and CDR2: MDHEN, SYDVKM. This CDR3 is 11 amino acids long.

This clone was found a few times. Written as DNA, the CDR3 is TGTGCCAGCGCAGCAGGGGCCACAGATACGCAGTATTTT. It translates to CASAAGATDTQYF. This sequence joins TRBV25-1 and TRBJ2-3; D is perhaps TRBD1 (6 bases). The CDR3 totals 13 residues. The germline V gene encodes CDR1 MGHDK and CDR2 SYGVNS. Trimming took 8 bases from V and 2 from J, leaving 11 bases between them.

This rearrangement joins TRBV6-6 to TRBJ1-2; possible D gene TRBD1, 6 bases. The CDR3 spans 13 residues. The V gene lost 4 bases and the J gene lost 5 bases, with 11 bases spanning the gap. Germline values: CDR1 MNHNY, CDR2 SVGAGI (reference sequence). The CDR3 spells CASSLGQSYGYTF. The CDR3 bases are TGTGCCAGCAGTTTAGGACAGTCTTATGGCTACACCTTC.

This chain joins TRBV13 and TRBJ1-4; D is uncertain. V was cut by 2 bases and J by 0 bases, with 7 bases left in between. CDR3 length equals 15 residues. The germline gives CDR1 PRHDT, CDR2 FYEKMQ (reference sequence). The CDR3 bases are TGTGCCAGCAGCTTACGAGTACCAACTAATGAAAAACTGTTTTTT. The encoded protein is CASSLRVPTNEKLFF.

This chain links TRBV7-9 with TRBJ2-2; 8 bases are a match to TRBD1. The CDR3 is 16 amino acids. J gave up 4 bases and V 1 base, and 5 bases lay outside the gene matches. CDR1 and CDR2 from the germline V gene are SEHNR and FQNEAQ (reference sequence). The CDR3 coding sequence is TGTGCCAGCAGCTTAGGGACAGGGTTGAGCACCGGGGAGCTGTTTTTT. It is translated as CASSLGTGLSTGELFF.

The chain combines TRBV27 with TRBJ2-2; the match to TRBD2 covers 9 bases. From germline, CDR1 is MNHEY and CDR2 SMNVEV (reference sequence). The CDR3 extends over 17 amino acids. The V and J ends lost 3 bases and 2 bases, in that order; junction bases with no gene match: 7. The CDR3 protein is CASSFSPTSGNTGELFF. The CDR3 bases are TGTGCCAGCAGTTTCTCCCCGACTAGCGGTAACACCGGGGAGCTGTTTTTT.

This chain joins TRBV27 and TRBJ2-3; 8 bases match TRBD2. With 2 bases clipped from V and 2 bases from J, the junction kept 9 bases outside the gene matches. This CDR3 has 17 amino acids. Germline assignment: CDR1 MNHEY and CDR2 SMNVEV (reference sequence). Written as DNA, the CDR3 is TGTGCCAGCAGTTTAACTTGGGATAGCGGGGTCACAGATACGCAGTATTTT. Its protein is CASSLTWDSGVTDTQYF.

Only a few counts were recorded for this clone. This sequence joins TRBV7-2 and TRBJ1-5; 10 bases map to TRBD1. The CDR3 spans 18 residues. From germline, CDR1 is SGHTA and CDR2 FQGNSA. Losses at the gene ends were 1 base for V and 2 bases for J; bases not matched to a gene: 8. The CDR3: CASSLGTGGWSGNQPQHF. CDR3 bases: TGTGCCAGCAGCTTAGGGACAGGGGGATGGAGTGGCAATCAGCCCCAGCATTTT.

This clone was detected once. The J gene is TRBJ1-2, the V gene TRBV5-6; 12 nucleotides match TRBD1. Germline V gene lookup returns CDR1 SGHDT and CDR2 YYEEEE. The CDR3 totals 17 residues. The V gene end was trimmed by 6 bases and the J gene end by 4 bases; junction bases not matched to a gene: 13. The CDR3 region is CASTPGDRGRLGYGYTF. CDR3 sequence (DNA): TGTGCCAGCACCCCAGGGGACAGGGGGCGTCTGGGCTATGGCTACACCTTC. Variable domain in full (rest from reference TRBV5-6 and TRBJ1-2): DAGVTQSPTHLIKTRGQQVTLRCSPKSGHDTVSWYQQALGQGPQFIFQYYEEEERQRGNFPDRFSGHQFPNYSSELNVNALLLGDSALYLCASTPGDRGRLGYGYTFGSGTRLTVV.

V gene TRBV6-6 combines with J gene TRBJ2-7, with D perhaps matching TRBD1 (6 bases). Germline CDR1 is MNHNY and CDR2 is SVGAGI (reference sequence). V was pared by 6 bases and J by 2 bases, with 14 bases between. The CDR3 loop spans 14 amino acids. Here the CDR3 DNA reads TGTGCCAGCAGCAGGCCGGGACAAGCCTACGAGCAGTACTTC. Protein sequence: CASSRPGQAYEQYF.

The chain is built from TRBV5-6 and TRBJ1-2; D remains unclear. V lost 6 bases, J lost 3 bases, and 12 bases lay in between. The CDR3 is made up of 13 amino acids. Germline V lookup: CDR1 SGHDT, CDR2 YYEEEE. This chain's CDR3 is CASTGDMDYGYTF. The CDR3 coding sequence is TGTGCCAGCACTGGAGATATGGACTATGGCTACACCTTC.

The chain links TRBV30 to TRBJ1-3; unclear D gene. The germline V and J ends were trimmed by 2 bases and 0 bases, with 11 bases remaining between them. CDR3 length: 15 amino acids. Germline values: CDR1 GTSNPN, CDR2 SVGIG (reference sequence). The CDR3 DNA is TGTGCCTGGAGTCCAGGCCCCGTCTCTGGAAACACCATATATTTT. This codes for CAWSPGPVSGNTIYF.

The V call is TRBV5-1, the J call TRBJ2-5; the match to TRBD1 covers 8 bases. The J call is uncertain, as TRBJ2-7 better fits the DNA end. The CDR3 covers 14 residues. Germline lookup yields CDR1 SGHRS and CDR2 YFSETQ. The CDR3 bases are TGCGCCAGCAGCTTGGCCGGGACAGGCACCGAGCAGTACTTC. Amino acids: CASSLAGTGTEQYF.

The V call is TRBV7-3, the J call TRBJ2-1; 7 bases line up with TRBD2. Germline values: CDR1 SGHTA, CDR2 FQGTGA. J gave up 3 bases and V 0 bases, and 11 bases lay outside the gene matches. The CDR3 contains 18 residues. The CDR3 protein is CASSLTYLSTGGYNEQFF. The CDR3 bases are TGTGCCAGCAGCTTAACGTACCTATCTACGGGGGGCTACAATGAGCAGTTCTTC.

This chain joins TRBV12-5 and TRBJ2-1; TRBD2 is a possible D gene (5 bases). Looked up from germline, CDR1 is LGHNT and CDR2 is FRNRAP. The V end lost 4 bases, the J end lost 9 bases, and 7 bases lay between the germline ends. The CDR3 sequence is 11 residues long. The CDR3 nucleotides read TGTGCTAGTGGTTCAGAGGGTGAGCAGTTCTTC. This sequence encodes CASGSEGEQFF.

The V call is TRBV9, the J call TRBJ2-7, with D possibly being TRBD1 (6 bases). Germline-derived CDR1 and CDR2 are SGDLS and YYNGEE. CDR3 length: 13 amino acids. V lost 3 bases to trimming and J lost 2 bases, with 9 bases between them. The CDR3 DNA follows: TGTGCCAGCAGCGCGGACAGTCCCTACGAGCAGTACTTC. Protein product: CASSADSPYEQYF. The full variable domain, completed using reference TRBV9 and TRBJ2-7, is DSGVTQTPKHLITATGQRVTLRCSPRSGDLSVYWYQQSLDQGLQFLIQYYNGEERAKGNILERFSAQQFPDLHSELNLSSLELGDSALYFCASSADSPYEQYFGPGTRLTVT.

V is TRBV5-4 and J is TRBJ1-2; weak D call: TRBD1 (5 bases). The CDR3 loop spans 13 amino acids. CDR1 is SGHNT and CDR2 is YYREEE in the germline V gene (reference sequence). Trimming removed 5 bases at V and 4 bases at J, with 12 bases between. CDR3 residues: CASRSDSVYGYTF. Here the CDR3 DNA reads TGTGCCAGCAGATCCGACAGCGTCTATGGCTACACCTTC.

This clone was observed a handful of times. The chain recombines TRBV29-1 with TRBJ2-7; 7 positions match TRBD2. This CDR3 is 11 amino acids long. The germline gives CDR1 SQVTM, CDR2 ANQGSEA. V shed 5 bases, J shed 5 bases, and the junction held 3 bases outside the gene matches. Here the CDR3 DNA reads TGCAGCGTTTTGCGGGGGAACGAGCAGTACTTC. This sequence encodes CSVLRGNEQYF.

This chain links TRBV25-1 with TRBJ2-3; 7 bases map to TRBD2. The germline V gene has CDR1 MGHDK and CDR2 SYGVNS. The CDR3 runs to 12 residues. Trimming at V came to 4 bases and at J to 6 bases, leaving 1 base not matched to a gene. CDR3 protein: CASSGSGDTQYF. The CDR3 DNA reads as TGTGCCAGCAGTGGTAGCGGGGATACGCAGTATTTT.

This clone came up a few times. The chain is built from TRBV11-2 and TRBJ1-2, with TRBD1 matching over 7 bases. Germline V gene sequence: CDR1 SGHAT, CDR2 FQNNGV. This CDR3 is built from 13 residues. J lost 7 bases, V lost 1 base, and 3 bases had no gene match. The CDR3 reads CASSLGQGVGYTF. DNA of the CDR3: TGTGCCAGCAGCTTAGGGCAGGGGGTTGGCTACACCTTC.

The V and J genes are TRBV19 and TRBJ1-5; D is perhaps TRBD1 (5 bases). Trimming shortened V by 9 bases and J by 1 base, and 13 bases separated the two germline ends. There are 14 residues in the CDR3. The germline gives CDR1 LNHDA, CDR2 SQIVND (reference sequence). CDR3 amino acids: CASNFRESNQPQHF. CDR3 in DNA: TGTGCCAGCAACTTCAGGGAAAGCAATCAGCCCCAGCATTTT. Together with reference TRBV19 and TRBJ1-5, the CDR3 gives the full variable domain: DGGITQSPKYLFRKEGQNVTLSCEQNLNHDAMYWYRQDPGQGLRLIYYSQIVNDFQKGDIAEGYSVSREKKESFPLTVTSAQKNPTAFYLCASNFRESNQPQHFGDGTRLSIL.

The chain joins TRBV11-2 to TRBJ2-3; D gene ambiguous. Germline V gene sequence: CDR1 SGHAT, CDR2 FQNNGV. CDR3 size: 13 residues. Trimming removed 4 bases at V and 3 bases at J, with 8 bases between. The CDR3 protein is CASSSPLTDTQYF. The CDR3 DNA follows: TGTGCCAGCAGCTCCCCCCTTACAGATACGCAGTATTTT.

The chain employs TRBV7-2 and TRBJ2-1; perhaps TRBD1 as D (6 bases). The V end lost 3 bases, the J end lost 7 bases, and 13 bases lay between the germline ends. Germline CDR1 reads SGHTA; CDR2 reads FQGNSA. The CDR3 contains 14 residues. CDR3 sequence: CASSFGGVVNEQFF. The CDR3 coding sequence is TGTGCCAGCAGCTTTGGGGGCGTTGTTAATGAGCAGTTCTTC. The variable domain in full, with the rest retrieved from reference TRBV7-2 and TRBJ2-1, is GAGVSQSPSNKVTEKGKDVELRCDPISGHTALYWYRQSLGQGLEFLIYFQGNSAPDKSGLPSDRFSAERTGGSVSTLTIQRTQQEDSAVYLCASSFGGVVNEQFFGPGTRLTVL.

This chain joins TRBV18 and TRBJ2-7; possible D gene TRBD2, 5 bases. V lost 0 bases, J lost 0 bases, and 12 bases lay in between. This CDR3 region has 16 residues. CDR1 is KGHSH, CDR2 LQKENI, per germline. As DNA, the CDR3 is TGTGCCAGCTCACCACCTCGGGGAGCGAGCTCCTACGAGCAGTACTTC. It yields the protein CASSPPRGASSYEQYF.

CDR3 sequence reads: CATGKSSYNEQFF. The CDR3 DNA reads as TGTGCCACGGGGAAGAGCTCCTACAATGAGCAGTTCTTC. The chain couples TRBV5-6 to TRBJ2-1; maybe TRBD2 (5 bases). The V end was cut by 9 bases, the J end by 0 bases, with 10 bases between. The CDR3 consists of 13 residues. CDR1 is SGHDT, CDR2 YYEEEE, per germline.

CDR3 amino acids: CASSFLQGYGYTF. The CDR3 region has the DNA TGTGCCAGCAGCTTCTTACAGGGCTATGGCTACACCTTC. The rearrangement joins TRBV7-2 to TRBJ1-2, with D perhaps TRBD1 (6 bases). The germline V gene has CDR1 SGHTA and CDR2 FQGNSA. The CDR3 contains 13 residues. Trimming left V 3 bases short and J 4 bases short, with 9 bases between.